This TCR beta chain was observed in a study of CD8+ T cells in alopecia areata. Study in general: The duration of tofacitinib was 6 to 18 months, with 6 months off drug afterward.

The study, taken as a whole, reports: Lesional scalp, especially alopecia totalis/universalis, showed higher clonality than normal scalp.

Treatment of the sample: oral pan-JAK inhibitor, 5-10 mg twice daily. Sorted out of PBMCs were CD4+ T cells and CD8+ T cells. This clone was recorded a few times. Its matching antigen is unknown. cDNA reverse transcribed from extracted RNA served as the sequencing template. The data were produced by immunoSEQ multiplex PCR, yet TCRdb's version contains in-frame clones alone and is incomplete. The sample shows approximately 210,000 clones, roughly three fifths of them seen only once. The CDR3 covers 14 residues. Per germline, CDR1 SQVTM and CDR2 ANQGSEA. Trimming cost V 4 bases and J 4 bases, with 13 bases left between them.

The sample here was CD4+ T cells sorted from blood, taken between weeks 47 and 50, from a patient treated with tofacitinib. This rearrangement joins TRBV29-1 to TRBJ2-2, with D perhaps TRBD1 (7 bases). This receptor was obtained from a human donor with alopecia areata. CDR3 nucleotide sequence: TGCAGCGTTGCGGCAGGGGGGCGCACCGGGGAGCTGTTTTTT. This gives the protein CSVAAGGRTGELFF.